This T cell receptor beta chain was sequenced in a study of T-cell memory formation after mild COVID-19. The 5'RACE method, run with constant-segment primers, produced TCR alpha and TCR beta cDNA libraries (carrying sample barcodes and UMIs). TCRdb ran MiXCR on the 5' RACE reads and lists one entry per CDR3 protein. Found here are 250,000 or so distinct CDR3 sequences, 7.5% to 10% of them singletons; the top ten hold 22%. The sample holds many counts of this clonotype. The antigen is undetermined. V was cut by 3 bases and J by 0 bases, with 8 bases left in between. CDR3 length equals 14 residues. Germline loops: CDR1 LNHNV, CDR2 YYDKDF (reference sequence). Study-wide results and limits: Of the contracting clones, CD4+ ones lay mainly in CM and EM, and CD8+ ones in EMRA.

The origin of this receptor is a man between 18 and 29 years old who had mild COVID-19 (a few samples of this study predate the infection). Cell type and time point are not known. The rearrangement links TRBV15 to TRBJ2-5; no clear D. Material: PBMCs or a T cell subset sorted from them (not recorded which). The CDR3 nucleotides are TGTGCCACCAGCAGCGGACGGGACCAAGAGACCCAGTACTTC. This encodes CATSSGRDQETQYF. Full variable domain (remainder filled in from reference TRBV15 and TRBJ2-5): DAMVIQNPRYQVTQFGKPVTLSCSQTLNHNVMYWYQQKSSQAPKLLFHYYDKDFNNEADTPDNFQSRRPNTSFCFLDIRSPGLGDTAMYLCATSSGRDQETQYFGPGTRLLVL.